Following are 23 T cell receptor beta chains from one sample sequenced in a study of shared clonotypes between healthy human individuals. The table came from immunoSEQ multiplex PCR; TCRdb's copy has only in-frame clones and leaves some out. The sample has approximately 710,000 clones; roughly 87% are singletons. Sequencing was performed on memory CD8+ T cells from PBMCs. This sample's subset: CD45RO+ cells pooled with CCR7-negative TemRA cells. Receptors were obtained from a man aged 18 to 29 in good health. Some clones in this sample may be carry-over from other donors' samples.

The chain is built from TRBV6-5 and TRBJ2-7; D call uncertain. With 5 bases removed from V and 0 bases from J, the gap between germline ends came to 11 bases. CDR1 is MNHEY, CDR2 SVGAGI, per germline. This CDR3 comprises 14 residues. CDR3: CASSPHRGSYEQYF. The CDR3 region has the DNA TGTGCCAGCAGTCCCCACCGCGGCTCCTACGAGCAGTACTTC.

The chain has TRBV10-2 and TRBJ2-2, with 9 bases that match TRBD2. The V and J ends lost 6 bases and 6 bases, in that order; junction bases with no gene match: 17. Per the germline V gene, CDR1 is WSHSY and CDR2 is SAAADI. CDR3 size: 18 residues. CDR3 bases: TGCGCCAGCAGCTTCAGGGACAATAGCGGGAGACTGCCCGGGGAGCTGTTTTTT. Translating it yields CASSFRDNSGRLPGELFF.

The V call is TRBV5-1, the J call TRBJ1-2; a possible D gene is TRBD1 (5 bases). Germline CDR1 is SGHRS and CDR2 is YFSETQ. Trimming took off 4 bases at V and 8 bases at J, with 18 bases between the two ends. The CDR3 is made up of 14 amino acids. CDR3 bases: TGCGCCAGCAGCGGGACCGGGGGTGAATACGGCTACACCTTC. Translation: CASSGTGGEYGYTF.

The CDR3 bases are TGTGCCAGCAGTCCTGGACTAGCGGACTCCTACGAGCAGTACTTC. Encoded protein: CASSPGLADSYEQYF. The V gene is TRBV13, the J gene TRBJ2-7; the match to TRBD2 covers 10 bases. The CDR3 runs to 15 residues. The junction had 5 bases not matched to a gene; V was cut back by 6 bases and J by 0 bases. Germline CDR1 and CDR2: PRHDT and FYEKMQ (reference sequence).

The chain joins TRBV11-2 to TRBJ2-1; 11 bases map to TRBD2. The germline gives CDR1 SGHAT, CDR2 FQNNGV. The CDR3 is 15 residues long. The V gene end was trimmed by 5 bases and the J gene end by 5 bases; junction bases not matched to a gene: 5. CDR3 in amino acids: CASSDVAGGNNEQFF. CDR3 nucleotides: TGTGCCAGCAGCGATGTAGCGGGAGGGAACAATGAGCAGTTCTTC.

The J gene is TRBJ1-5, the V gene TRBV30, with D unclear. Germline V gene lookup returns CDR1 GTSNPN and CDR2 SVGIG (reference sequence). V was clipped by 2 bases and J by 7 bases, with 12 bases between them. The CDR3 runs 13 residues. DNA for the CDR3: TGTGCCTGGAGTTCAGACATTTCACAGCCCCAGCATTTT. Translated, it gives CAWSSDISQPQHF.

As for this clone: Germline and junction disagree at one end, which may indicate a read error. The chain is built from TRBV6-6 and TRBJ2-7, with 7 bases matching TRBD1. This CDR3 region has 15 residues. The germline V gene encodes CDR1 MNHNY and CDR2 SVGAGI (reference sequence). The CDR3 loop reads CASSHSTGWAYEQYF. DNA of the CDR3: TGTGCCAGCAGTCACTCGACAGGGTGGGCGTACGAGCAGTACTTC.

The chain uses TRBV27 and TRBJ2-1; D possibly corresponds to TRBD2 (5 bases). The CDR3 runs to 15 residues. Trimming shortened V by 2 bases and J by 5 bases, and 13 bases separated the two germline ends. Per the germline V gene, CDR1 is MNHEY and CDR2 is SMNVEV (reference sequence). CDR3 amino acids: CASSLGRALHNEQFF. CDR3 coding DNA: TGTGCCAGCAGTTTAGGGCGGGCGCTACACAATGAGCAGTTCTTC.

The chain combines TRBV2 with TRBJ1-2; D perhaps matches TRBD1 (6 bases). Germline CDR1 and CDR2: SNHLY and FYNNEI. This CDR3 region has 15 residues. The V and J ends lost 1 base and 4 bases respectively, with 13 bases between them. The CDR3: CASSEEGETIYGYTF. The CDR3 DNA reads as TGTGCCAGCAGTGAAGAGGGGGAAACCATCTATGGCTACACCTTC.

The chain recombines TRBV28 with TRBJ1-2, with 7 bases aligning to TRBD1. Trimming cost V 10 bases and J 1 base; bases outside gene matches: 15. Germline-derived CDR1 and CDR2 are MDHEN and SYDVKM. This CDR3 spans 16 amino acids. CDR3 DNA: TGTGCCACACTCTACTCCCAGGGGGGATTTAACTATGGCTACACCTTC. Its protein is CATLYSQGGFNYGYTF.

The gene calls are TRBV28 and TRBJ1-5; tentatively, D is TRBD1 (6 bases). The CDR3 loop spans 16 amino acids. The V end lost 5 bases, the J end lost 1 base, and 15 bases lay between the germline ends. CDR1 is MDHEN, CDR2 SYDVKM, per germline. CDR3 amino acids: CASSKHRVRSNQPQHF. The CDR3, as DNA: TGTGCCAGCAGTAAACACAGGGTTCGGAGCAATCAGCCCCAGCATTTT.

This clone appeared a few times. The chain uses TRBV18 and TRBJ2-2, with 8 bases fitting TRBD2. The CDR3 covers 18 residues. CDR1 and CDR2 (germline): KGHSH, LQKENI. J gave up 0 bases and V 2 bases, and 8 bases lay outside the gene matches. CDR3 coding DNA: TGTGCCAGCTCACCATCGGTGATAGCGGGACCGAACACCGGGGAGCTGTTTTTT. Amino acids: CASSPSVIAGPNTGELFF. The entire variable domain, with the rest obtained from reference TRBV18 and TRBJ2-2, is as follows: NAGVMQNPRHLVRRRGQEARLRCSPMKGHSHVYWYRQLPEEGLKFMVYLQKENIIDESGMPKERFSAEFPKEGPSILRIQQVVRGDSAAYFCASSPSVIAGPNTGELFFGEGSRLTVL.

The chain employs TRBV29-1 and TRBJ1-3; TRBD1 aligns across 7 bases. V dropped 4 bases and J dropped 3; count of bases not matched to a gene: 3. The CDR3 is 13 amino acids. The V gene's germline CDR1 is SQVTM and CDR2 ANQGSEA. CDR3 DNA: TGCAGCGTTGGGGGACAGAATGGAAACACCATATATTTT. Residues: CSVGGQNGNTIYF.

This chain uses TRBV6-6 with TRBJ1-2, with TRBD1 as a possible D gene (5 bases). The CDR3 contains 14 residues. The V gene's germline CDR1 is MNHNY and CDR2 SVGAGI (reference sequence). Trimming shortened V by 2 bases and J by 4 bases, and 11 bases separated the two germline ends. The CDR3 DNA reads TGTGCCAGCAGTTACGGGGCACCCCTCTATGGCTACACCTTC. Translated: CASSYGAPLYGYTF.

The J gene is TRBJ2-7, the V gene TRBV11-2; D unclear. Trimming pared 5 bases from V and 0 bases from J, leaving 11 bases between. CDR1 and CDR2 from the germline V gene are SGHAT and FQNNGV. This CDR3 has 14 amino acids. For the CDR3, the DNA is TGTGCCAGCAGCCCCGGTTGGGGCTCCTACGAGCAGTACTTC. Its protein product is CASSPGWGSYEQYF.

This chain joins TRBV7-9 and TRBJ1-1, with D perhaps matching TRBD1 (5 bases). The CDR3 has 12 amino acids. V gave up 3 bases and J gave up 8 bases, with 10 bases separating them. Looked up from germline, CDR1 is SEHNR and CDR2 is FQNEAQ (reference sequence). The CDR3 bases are TGTGCCAGCAGCTTGCAGACAGTGGAAGCTTTCTTT. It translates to CASSLQTVEAFF.

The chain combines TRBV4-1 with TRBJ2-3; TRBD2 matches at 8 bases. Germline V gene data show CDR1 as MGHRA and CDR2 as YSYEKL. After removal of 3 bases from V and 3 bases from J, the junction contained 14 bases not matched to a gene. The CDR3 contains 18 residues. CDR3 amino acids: CASSHPPQRERRTDTQYF. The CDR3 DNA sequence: TGCGCCAGCAGCCACCCCCCCCAGCGGGAGCGTCGGACAGATACGCAGTATTTT.

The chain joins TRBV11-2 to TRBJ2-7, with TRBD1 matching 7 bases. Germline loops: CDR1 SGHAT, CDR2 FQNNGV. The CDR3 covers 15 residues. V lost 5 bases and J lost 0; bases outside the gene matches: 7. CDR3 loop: CASSIRQGNSYEQYF. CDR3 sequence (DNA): TGTGCCAGCAGCATTAGACAGGGAAACTCCTACGAGCAGTACTTC.

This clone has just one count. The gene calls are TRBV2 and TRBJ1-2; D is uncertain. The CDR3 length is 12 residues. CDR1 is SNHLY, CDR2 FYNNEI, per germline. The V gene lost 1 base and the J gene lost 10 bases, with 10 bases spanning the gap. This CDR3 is CASSEDPTLYTF. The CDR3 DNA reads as TGTGCCAGCAGTGAAGATCCGACGCTCTACACCTTC. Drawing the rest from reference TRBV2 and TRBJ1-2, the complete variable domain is EPEVTQTPSHQVTQMGQEVILRCVPISNHLYFYWYRQILGQKVEFLVSFYNNEISEKSEIFDDQFSVERPDGSNFTLKIRSTKLEDSAMYFCASSEDPTLYTFGSGTRLTVV.

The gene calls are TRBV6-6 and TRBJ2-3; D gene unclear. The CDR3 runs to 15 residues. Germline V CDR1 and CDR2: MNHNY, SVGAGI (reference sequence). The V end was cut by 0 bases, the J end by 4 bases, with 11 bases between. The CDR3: CASSYSASLPDTQYF. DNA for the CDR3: TGTGCCAGCAGTTACTCGGCTAGTCTCCCAGATACGCAGTATTTT.

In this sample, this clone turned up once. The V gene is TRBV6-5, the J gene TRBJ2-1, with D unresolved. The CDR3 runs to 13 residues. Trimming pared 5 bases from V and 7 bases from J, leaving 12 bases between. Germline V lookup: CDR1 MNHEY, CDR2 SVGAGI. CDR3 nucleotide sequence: TGTGCCAGCAGTCTCGTAGGTGGGAATGAGCAGTTCTTC. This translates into CASSLVGGNEQFF.

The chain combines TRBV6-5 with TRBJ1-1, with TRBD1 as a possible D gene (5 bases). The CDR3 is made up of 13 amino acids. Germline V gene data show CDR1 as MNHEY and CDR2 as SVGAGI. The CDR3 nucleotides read TGTGTCGGAATACCTACAGGGAACACTGAAGCTTTCTTT. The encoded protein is CVGIPTGNTEAFF.

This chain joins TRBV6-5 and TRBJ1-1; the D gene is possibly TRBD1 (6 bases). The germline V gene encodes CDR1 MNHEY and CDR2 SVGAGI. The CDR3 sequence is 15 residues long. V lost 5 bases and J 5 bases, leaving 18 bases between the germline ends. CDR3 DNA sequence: TGTGCCAGCAGTCCAGCGGGTCCTCAGGGGACTGAAGCTTTCTTT. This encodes CASSPAGPQGTEAFF.